These T cell receptor beta chains were read from a single sample in a study of OX40 agonist ivuxolimab in advanced cancers. Method: immunoSEQ multiplex PCR; TCRdb's copy keeps in-frame clones and lacks some. The sample carries over 70,000 clones, 80% to 90% recorded once. Sequences were derived from CD4+ or CD8+ T cells sorted from blood, sampled in a trial of the OX40 agonist ivuxolimab. These receptors all come from an adult with an advanced solid tumor such as melanoma, head and neck, liver or kidney cancer. CDR3s include the opening cysteine and the closing phenylalanine or tryptophan. Fields, in order: CDR3 DNA, CDR3 protein, clone size, D gene, V gene, J gene, CDR3 length. A D gene is named only where the DNA matches it firmly. Expanded clones are given a class, and other clones once, few, many or no size at all.

TGTGCCAGTAGTATGCCGACAGGGGGCGGCACCGGGGAGCTGTTTTTT	CASSMPTGGGTGELFF	.	TRBD1	TRBV19	TRBJ2-2	16
TGTGCCAGCTCAGACGGGAGCACAGATACGCAGTATTTT	CASSDGSTDTQYF	.	.	TRBV18	TRBJ2-3	13
TGTGCCAGCAGACCCCCGGGACTAGTGACAACGCAGTATTTT	CASRPPGLVTTQYF	.	TRBD2	TRBV6-5	TRBJ2-3	14
TGTGCCAGCAAGCTTGCAACTAATGAAAAACTGTTTTTT	CASKLATNEKLFF	.	.	TRBV6-6	TRBJ1-4	13
TGTGCCATCAGTGCACTTCAGGGGTTTGGCTACACCTTC	CAISALQGFGYTF	.	.	TRBV10-3	TRBJ1-2	13
TGCGCCAGCAGCTTGAGGCAGGGGGCTGGGAATTCACCCCTCCACTTT	CASSLRQGAGNSPLHF	few	TRBD1	TRBV5-1	TRBJ1-6	16
TGTGCCAGCAGTTACATGGGCGGCTACACCTTC	CASSYMGGYTF	.	.	TRBV6-6	TRBJ1-2	11
TGTGCCAGCAGTTTCTCCAGGGCGAACTATGGCTACACCTTC	CASSFSRANYGYTF	.	.	TRBV27	TRBJ1-2	14
TGTGCCAGTAGTATAGTCGCGGGGGAGCAGTACTTC	CASSIVAGEQYF	.	.	TRBV19	TRBJ2-7	12
TGCGCCAGCAGCCGAGACGGACAGGGCTACGAGCAGTACTTC	CASSRDGQGYEQYF	.	TRBD1	TRBV5-1	TRBJ2-7	14
TGCGCCAGCAGCTTTCTCACTGGGGGCGAGGAGACCCAGTACTTC	CASSFLTGGEETQYF	.	.	TRBV5-1	TRBJ2-5	15
TGTGCCAGCTCACCAGGGAACGGCAATCAGCCCCAGCATTTT	CASSPGNGNQPQHF	.	.	TRBV18	TRBJ1-5	14
TGTGCCAGCAGTCCCCCCGGGACGGCGGTGCCTGAAGCTTTCTTT	CASSPPGTAVPEAFF	.	.	TRBV2	TRBJ1-1	15
TGTGCCAGCAGTGAAGGGACAAACGAGCAGTACTTC	CASSEGTNEQYF	.	.	TRBV6-5	TRBJ2-7	12
TGTGCCAGCAGCTCCCAGGACAGGGGGAACAATCAGCCCCAGCATTTT	CASSSQDRGNNQPQHF	medium-sized	TRBD1	TRBV7-9	TRBJ1-5	16
TGTGCCAGTACCGGCGGGCGACAGGGGGGGTTTGGGCCCCAGCATTTT	CASTGGRQGGFGPQHF	.	TRBD1	TRBV19	TRBJ1-5	16
TGCGCCAGCAGCTTGGCAACAGGGGGTAGCTATGGCTACACCTTC	CASSLATGGSYGYTF	once	TRBD1	TRBV5-1	TRBJ1-2	15
TGTGCCAGCAGCTCGGGAGCCACCGGGGAGCTGTTTTTT	CASSSGATGELFF	.	.	TRBV7-3	TRBJ2-2	13
TGTGCCAGCAGTTTACGGGGCGCCAGGGGCGATGGTGGCTACACCTTC	CASSLRGARGDGGYTF	once	.	TRBV27	TRBJ1-2	16
TGTGCCAGCAGCATAACCCGGCGGACTGAAGCTTTCTTT	CASSITRRTEAFF	.	.	TRBV11-3	TRBJ1-1	13
TGTGCCAGCAGTTCACAAGCTACTGCGGGTCCATTAAACATTCAGTACTTC	CASSSQATAGPLNIQYF	few	.	TRBV27	TRBJ2-4	17
TGTGCCAGCAGTCCCAGACAGGTCGCCAAAAACATTCAGTACTTC	CASSPRQVAKNIQYF	few	.	TRBV27	TRBJ2-4	15
TGTGCCAGCAGCTTGGTGCGGTTAGCCAAAAACATTCAGTACTTC	CASSLVRLAKNIQYF	.	.	TRBV11-2	TRBJ2-4	15